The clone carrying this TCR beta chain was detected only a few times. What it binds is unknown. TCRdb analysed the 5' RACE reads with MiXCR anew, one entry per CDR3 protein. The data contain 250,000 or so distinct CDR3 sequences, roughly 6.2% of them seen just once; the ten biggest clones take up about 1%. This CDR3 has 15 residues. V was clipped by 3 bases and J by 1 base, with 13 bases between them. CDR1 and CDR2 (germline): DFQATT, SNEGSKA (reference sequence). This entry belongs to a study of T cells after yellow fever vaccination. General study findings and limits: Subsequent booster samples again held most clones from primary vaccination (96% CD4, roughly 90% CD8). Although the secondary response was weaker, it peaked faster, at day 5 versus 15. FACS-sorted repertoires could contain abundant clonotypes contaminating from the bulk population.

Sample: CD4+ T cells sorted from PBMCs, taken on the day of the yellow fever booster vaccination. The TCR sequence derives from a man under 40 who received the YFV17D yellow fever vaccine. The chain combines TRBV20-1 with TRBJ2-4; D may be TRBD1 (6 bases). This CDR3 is CSASAFRGAKNIQYF. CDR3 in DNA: TGCAGTGCTAGTGCCTTCAGGGGTGCCAAAAACATTCAGTACTTC.